These T cell receptor beta chains were read from a single sample in a study of cytomegalovirus exposure and HLA in healthy donors. Assay used: immunoSEQ multiplex PCR; TCRdb lists only in-frame clones, some missing. Of around 200,000 clones listed, around 80% are singletons. Sequences were obtained from PBMCs. The receptors were gathered from a woman in her 30s in good health and CMV-seronegative. CDR3s include the opening cysteine and the closing phenylalanine or tryptophan. A D gene is named only where the DNA matches it firmly. Part of the rows lack a size; the others show once, few, many or a class for expanded clones.

>NA|TRBV30|TRBD2|TRBJ2-1
TGTGCCTGGCTGGGGGACTACCTTAATGAGCAGTTCTTC
CAWLGDYLNEQFF
>once|TRBV5-1|TRBD1|TRBJ1-1
TGCGCCAGCAGCTTGGCCGGGACAGTGAACACTGAAGCTTTCTTT
CASSLAGTVNTEAFF
>NA|TRBV5-1|NA|TRBJ2-3
TGCGCCAGCAGCTGGGACTTCACAGATACGCAGTATTTT
CASSWDFTDTQYF
>NA|TRBV6-1|TRBD1|TRBJ1-2
TGTGCCAGCAGTGAGTTCGACGACAGGGTAGGTGGAGGCTACACCTTC
CASSEFDDRVGGGYTF
>NA|TRBV2|NA|TRBJ1-1
TGTGCCAGCAGGTCGGAGATGAACACTGAAGCTTTCTTT
CASRSEMNTEAFF
>once|TRBV28|TRBD1|TRBJ1-5
TGTGCCAGCAGTTTTGGGACAGGTCGTCAGCCCCAGCATTTT
CASSFGTGRQPQHF
>once|TRBV5-6|NA|TRBJ1-3
TGTGCCAGCAGCTGGAGAGGACAGCGCTTCTCTGGAAACACCATATATTTT
CASSWRGQRFSGNTIYF
>NA|TRBV6-5|NA|TRBJ1-3
TGTGCCAGCACCCTGGGCAGGGGCCTCAGGGACACCATATATTTT
CASTLGRGLRDTIYF
>NA|TRBV11-2|TRBD1|TRBJ1-1
TGTGCCAGCAGCTCAGGGAGAGGGGGCCACACTGAAGCTTTCTTT
CASSSGRGGHTEAFF
>NA|TRBV4-2|NA|TRBJ1-2
TGTGCCAGCAGCCAAGGACAGTCCTTTTCGGGCTACACCTTC
CASSQGQSFSGYTF
>once|TRBV27|TRBD1|TRBJ2-7
TGTGCCAGCAGTTTATGGACAGGGTACTCCTACGAGCAGTACTTC
CASSLWTGYSYEQYF
>NA|TRBV6-1|TRBD2|TRBJ2-4
TGTGCCAGCAGTGGCAGCGGGGGGGCAAACATTCAGTACTTC
CASSGSGGANIQYF
>NA|TRBV6-5|NA|TRBJ2-7
TGTGCCAGCAGTTACCCTGGGGGGACGGGCCTCCTCGAGCAGTACTTC
CASSYPGGTGLLEQYF
>NA|TRBV11-2|NA|TRBJ1-2
TGTGCCAGCAGCTTAGGTGTCTCCCCCTTCGGCTACACCTTC
CASSLGVSPFGYTF
>NA|TRBV4-1|NA|TRBJ1-2
TGCGCCAGCAGCCAACTCGGCCGTCGACAGGTCCTTTCCTATGGCTACACCTTC
CASSQLGRRQVLSYGYTF
>NA|TRBV2|NA|TRBJ1-1
TGTGCCAGCAGGAGGGAGGCCACTGGGAACACTGAAGCTTTCTTT
CASRREATGNTEAFF
>NA|TRBV27|TRBD1|TRBJ1-5
TGTGCCAGCAGTTCGACAGGGTTGAATCAGCCCCAGCATTTT
CASSSTGLNQPQHF
>NA|TRBV6-5|TRBD1|TRBJ2-2
TGTGCCAGCAGATACACCGGGACAGGGTTAACCGGGGAGCTGTTTTTT
CASRYTGTGLTGELFF
>few|TRBV5-1|NA|TRBJ1-6
TGCGCCAGCAGCCCAGAAACCAAGGGGAATTCACCCCTCCACTTT
CASSPETKGNSPLHF
>NA|TRBV5-1|NA|TRBJ2-7
TGCGCCAGCAGCCCCCTAGAACACTACGAGCAGTACTTC
CASSPLEHYEQYF